The rows below give T cell receptor beta chains drawn from one sample of a study of cytomegalovirus exposure and HLA in healthy donors. Profiling relied on immunoSEQ multiplex PCR, and the TCRdb table lists in-frame clones only, not all of them. This repertoire shows around 170,000 clones, over 70% found once; its top ten account for over 2.5%. Specimen: PBMCs. Every receptor here comes from a woman aged 50 to 60 in good health and CMV-seropositive. Both conserved end residues are part of each CDR3. A D gene is named only where the DNA matches it firmly. Part of the rows lack a size; the others show once, few, many or a class for expanded clones.

V gene	D gene	CDR3 length	J gene	clone size	CDR3 protein	CDR3 DNA
TRBV7-9	NA	16	TRBJ2-1	NA	CSSSLGNGRTYNEQFF	TGTTCCAGCAGCTTAGGTAACGGGAGAACCTACAATGAGCAGTTCTTC
TRBV30	TRBD2	16	TRBJ2-2	few	CAWEGLAGGRAGELFF	TGTGCCTGGGAGGGACTAGCGGGAGGGCGTGCCGGGGAGCTGTTTTTT
TRBV7-9	TRBD2	19	TRBJ2-1	few	CASSQARRGLAGGRNEQFF	TGTGCCAGCAGCCAAGCCCGTCGTGGACTAGCGGGAGGGAGGAATGAGCAGTTCTTC
TRBV7-8	NA	15	TRBJ2-5	once	CASSWRGPRRETQYF	TGTGCCAGCAGCTGGAGGGGCCCGAGAAGGGAGACCCAGTACTTC
TRBV5-4	NA	14	TRBJ2-4	NA	CASSTGFSKNIQYF	TGTGCCAGCAGCACAGGGTTTAGCAAAAACATTCAGTACTTC
TRBV5-4	TRBD2	18	TRBJ2-3	few	CASSRWTSGVFVTDTQYF	TGTGCCAGCAGCCGTTGGACTAGCGGGGTTTTCGTCACAGATACGCAGTATTTT
TRBV27	TRBD1	15	TRBJ2-7	NA	CASSMYGTGSYEQYF	TGTGCCAGCAGTATGTATGGGACAGGCTCCTACGAGCAGTACTTC
TRBV19	NA	12	TRBJ1-2	once	CASSGQGTGYTF	TGTGCCAGTAGCGGTCAGGGGACTGGCTACACCTTC
TRBV5-4	TRBD2	15	TRBJ2-7	many	CASSSTSGFSYEQYF	TGTGCCAGCAGCTCGACTAGCGGGTTCTCCTACGAGCAGTACTTC
TRBV7-6	NA	13	TRBJ2-3	NA	CASSREVTDTQYF	TGTGCCAGCAGCAGAGAAGTCACAGATACGCAGTATTTT
TRBV19	TRBD2	14	TRBJ2-7	NA	CASRGTSGSYEQYF	TGTGCCAGTAGAGGGACTAGCGGCTCCTACGAGCAGTACTTC
TRBV30	TRBD1	11	TRBJ1-2	NA	CARGTGGGYTF	TGTGCCCGTGGGACAGGGGGAGGCTACACCTTC
TRBV7-7	TRBD1	13	TRBJ1-1	NA	CASSRHRGTEAFF	TGTGCTAGCAGCCGTCACAGGGGCACTGAAGCTTTCTTT
TRBV9	TRBD2	16	TRBJ2-3	once	CASSVVASGGTDTQYF	TGTGCCAGCAGCGTAGTAGCTAGCGGAGGCACAGATACGCAGTATTTT
TRBV6-5	TRBD1	13	TRBJ1-2	NA	CASSRQGVDGYTF	TGTGCCAGCAGCCGACAGGGGGTCGATGGCTACACCTTC
TRBV5-6	TRBD2	15	TRBJ2-3	NA	CASSSGLAGADTQYF	TGTGCCAGCAGCTCGGGCTTAGCGGGGGCAGATACGCAGTATTTT
TRBV14	NA	14	TRBJ2-5	NA	CASSQDRESLTQYF	TGTGCCAGCAGCCAAGATCGGGAGTCGCTGACCCAGTACTTC
TRBV2	TRBD1	15	TRBJ1-2	NA	CASSAGTGRVFGYTF	TGTGCCAGCAGTGCCGGGACAGGGAGGGTATTTGGCTACACCTTC
TRBV6-5	NA	15	TRBJ2-7	NA	CASSESGPLFGEQYF	TGTGCCAGCAGCGAGAGCGGGCCGCTATTCGGAGAGCAGTACTTC